This T cell receptor beta chain was captured by sequencing in a study of spatial heterogeneity in lung cancer. Worth noting for this clonotype: What it binds is not known.

This CDR3 comprises 14 residues. Trimming took 0 bases from V and 4 from J; bases not matched to a gene: 5. CDR1 is SQVTM and CDR2 is ANQGSEA in the germline V gene. Via MiXCR, TCRdb re-called the 5' RACE reads, giving one row per CDR3 protein. Found here are about 120,000 distinct CDR3 sequences, roughly an eighth of them singletons; the top ten hold 16%. Time point denoted: blood at routine non-recurrence follow-up after resection. The authors sequenced whole RNA from tumor, nontumor lung or frozen PBMC without sorting. Study-level results: Resection blood, more than follow-up blood, showed ubiquitous expanded tumor TCRs.

This sequence joins TRBV29-1 and TRBJ1-2, with TRBD1 matching over 7 bases. Sample: PBMCs, taken at follow-up. This TCR derives from a male donor with early-stage non-small cell lung cancer. The CDR3 here is CSVEDRAGGYGYTF. The CDR3 region has the DNA TGCAGCGTTGAAGATCGGGCAGGGGGCTATGGCTACACCTTC.